These 27 T cell receptor beta chains originate from one sample sequenced in a study of T-cell reconstitution after alpha-beta-depleted transplantation in children. A TCRbeta library incorporating unique molecular identifiers was prepared. Each CDR3 protein gets one entry after TCRdb re-called the PCR reads with MiXCR. The table includes a few hundred thousand distinct CDR3 sequences, approximately 13% detected once. The sample in question was PBMCs, mostly from graft donor cells, obtained 360 days after TCRalphabeta/CD19-depleted stem cell transplant. These receptors all stem from a male patient aged 5 to 17 who had a stem cell transplant for acute myeloid leukemia, so the T cells may come from the graft donor.

This clonotype has more than one count but fewer than ten. V gene TRBV20-1 combines with J gene TRBJ2-7; D remains ambiguous. The germline gives CDR1 DFQATT, CDR2 SNEGSKA (reference sequence). V shed 3 bases and J shed 2 bases, with 11 bases lying between them. CDR3 size: 13 residues. In DNA form, the CDR3 reads TGCAGTGCTAGTGGTTCCTCCCCCTACGAGCAGTACTTC. It specifies CSASGSSPYEQYF.

This clonotype was found a few times. The chain couples TRBV20-1 to TRBJ1-5, with 8 bases fitting TRBD1. CDR1 DFQATT and CDR2 SNEGSKA come from the germline V gene (reference sequence). This CDR3 comprises 13 residues. Trimming cost V 6 bases and J 4 bases; bases outside gene matches: 5. The CDR3, as DNA: TGCAGTGCGCCCGACAGGGGTAATCAGCCCCAGCATTTT. Translation gives CSAPDRGNQPQHF.

The chain carries TRBV4-2 and TRBJ1-5; 7 nucleotides match TRBD1. Germline CDR1 is LGHNA and CDR2 is YNFKEQ. V trimming: 0 bases; J trimming: 4 bases; junction bases outside the gene matches: 0. The CDR3 extends over 14 amino acids. The CDR3 sequence is CASSQETGNQPQHF. CDR3 sequence (DNA): TGTGCCAGCAGCCAAGAGACAGGGAATCAGCCCCAGCATTTT.

In its sample, this clonotype was seen a few times. The CDR3 DNA follows: TGTGCCAGCAGTTTAGATCAGTACCAAGAGACCCAGTACTTC. Protein sequence: CASSLDQYQETQYF. The chain combines TRBV12-3 or TRBV12-4 with TRBJ2-5; D uncertain. Trimming shortened V by 1 base and J by 0 bases, and 6 bases separated the two germline ends. The CDR3 runs to 14 residues.

There are a few counts of this clonotype. The V and J genes are TRBV27 and TRBJ2-1; 12 bases align to TRBD2. V lost 2 bases and J lost 10; bases outside the gene matches: 3. The CDR3 sequence is 14 residues long. The germline CDR1 and CDR2 sequences are MNHEY and SMNVEV (reference sequence). The CDR3 nucleotides are TGTGCCAGCAGTTTACACCTAGCGGGAGGGGAGCAGTTCTTC. Its protein product is CASSLHLAGGEQFF.

This clonotype was observed many times. This rearrangement joins TRBV4-3 to TRBJ2-5, with D tentatively TRBD1 or TRBD2 (6 bases each). This CDR3 contains 16 residues. V shed 4 bases and J shed 5 bases, with 20 bases lying between them. Germline V gene data show CDR1 as LGHNA and CDR2 as YSLEER. CDR3 in DNA: TGCGCCAGCAGCCCGGAGGGTCGGGGGCTAGGGGAGACCCAGTACTTC. Encoded protein: CASSPEGRGLGETQYF.

In this sample, this clonotype turned up a few times. The gene calls are TRBV20-1 and TRBJ2-7, with TRBD2 matching over 7 bases. Trimming took 3 bases from V and 2 from J; bases not matched to a gene: 13. The CDR3 spans 16 residues. The germline CDR1 and CDR2 sequences are DFQATT and SNEGSKA (reference sequence). CDR3 sequence (DNA): TGCAGTGCTAGGGGGGGTGGAGTAGCGGGTGCCTACGAGCAGTACTTC. Translating it yields CSARGGGVAGAYEQYF.

The chain links TRBV29-1 to TRBJ2-2; possibly TRBD2 for D (6 bases). CDR1 and CDR2 from the germline V gene are SQVTM and ANQGSEA. This CDR3 is 14 amino acids long. V was cut by 6 bases and J by 0 bases, with 11 bases left in between. CDR3 nucleotide sequence: TGCAGCGTCTCGGGACTCTCGAACACCGGGGAGCTGTTTTTT. Its translation: CSVSGLSNTGELFF.

This clonotype appeared many times. The V gene is TRBV20-1, the J gene TRBJ2-3; 7 nucleotides match TRBD1. Per germline, CDR1 DFQATT and CDR2 SNEGSKA (reference sequence). V was pared by 6 bases and J by 0 bases, with 9 bases of the junction left unmatched. The CDR3 is 15 amino acids. The CDR3 DNA reads as TGCAGTGCCAATGCCGGGACAGCCAGCACAGATACGCAGTATTTT. Amino acid sequence: CSANAGTASTDTQYF.

This clonotype occurred many times. The CDR3 bases are TGTGCCAGCAGGATGGGGGGAGAGACCCAGTACTTC. Its protein product is CASRMGGETQYF. The chain has TRBV11-2 and TRBJ2-5; tentative D call: TRBD2 (6 bases). CDR1 is SGHAT, CDR2 FQNNGV, per germline. V lost 6 bases and J lost 4, with 9 bases in between. This CDR3 spans 12 amino acids. The full variable domain, rest sourced from reference TRBV11-2 and TRBJ2-5, is EAGVAQSPRYKIIEKRQSVAFWCNPISGHATLYWYQQILGQGPKLLIQFQNNGVVDDSQLPKDRFSAERLKGVDSTLKIQPAKLEDSAVYLCASRMGGETQYFGPGTRLLVL.

J is TRBJ2-7 and V is TRBV12-3 or TRBV12-4, with 12 bases aligning to TRBD2. V trimming: 4 bases; J trimming: 6 bases; junction bases outside the gene matches: 10. The CDR3 totals 16 residues. The CDR3 DNA reads as TGTGCCAGCAGTTCCCGACTAGCGGGAGAAGGGGGCGAGCAGTACTTC. Its protein product is CASSSRLAGEGGEQYF.

Many counts were recorded for this clonotype. The chain links TRBV5-1 to TRBJ1-6, with no clear D. Germline values: CDR1 SGHRS, CDR2 YFSETQ. Trimming cost V 3 bases and J 7 bases, with 14 bases left between them. The CDR3 consists of 15 residues. CDR3 coding DNA: TGCGCCAGCAGCTCGTCGGCAGGAACCAATTCACCCCTCCACTTT. Its protein is CASSSSAGTNSPLHF.

This rearrangement joins TRBV7-9 to TRBJ2-5, with D possibly matching TRBD1 (5 bases). The CDR3 sequence is 14 residues long. Germline CDR1 SEHNR, CDR2 FQNEAQ (reference sequence). Trimming stripped 5 bases from V and 4 bases from J, with 14 bases between. The CDR3 DNA reads as TGTGCCAGCAGCCAAGGGCCCAGGGCAGAGACCCAGTACTTC. This encodes CASSQGPRAETQYF. The entire variable domain, with the rest obtained from reference TRBV7-9 and TRBJ2-5, is as follows: DTGVSQNPRHKITKRGQNVTFRCDPISEHNRLYWYRQTLGQGPEFLTYFQNEAQLEKSRLLSDRFSAERPKGSFSTLEIQRTEQGDSAMYLCASSQGPRAETQYFGPGTRLLVL.

This clonotype was observed a few times. CDR3 nucleotides: TGTGCCAGCAGTCCCTTACTGTGGAACACTGAAGCTTTCTTT. It is translated as CASSPLLWNTEAFF. The chain uses TRBV6-1 and TRBJ1-1; D uncertain. The CDR3 runs to 14 residues. Deletions cut 5 bases from V and 1 base from J, with 11 bases between. Germline values: CDR1 MNHNS, CDR2 SASEGT.

This clonotype was seen at least ten times. The chain combines TRBV29-1 with TRBJ2-3, with a weak D call TRBD2 (6 bases). Germline CDR1 SQVTM, CDR2 ANQGSEA. V was pared by 7 bases and J by 6 bases, with 11 bases between. CDR3 length equals 11 residues. The CDR3 DNA follows: TGCAGCGCGGCGGGGATTGATACGCAGTATTTT. This translates into CSAAGIDTQYF.

This clonotype has more than one count but fewer than ten. This chain uses TRBV2 with TRBJ1-5, with D perhaps matching TRBD1 (5 bases). From germline, CDR1 is SNHLY and CDR2 FYNNEI. This CDR3 is built from 13 residues. The V end was cut by 6 bases, the J end by 2 bases, with 8 bases between. The CDR3 DNA follows: TGTGCCAGCAGGGGGCCGGGCAATCAGCCCCAGCATTTT. Translation: CASRGPGNQPQHF.

Notes on this clonotype: A much larger clone lies one base from this, so it may be a read error. The chain employs TRBV20-1 and TRBJ2-3; no clear D gene. The CDR3 extends over 14 amino acids. Germline V lookup: CDR1 DFQATT, CDR2 SNEGSKA (reference sequence). The CDR3: CCAAAPGPGDTQYF. The CDR3 DNA sequence: TGCTGTGCTGCAGCCCCCGGACCCGGGGATACGCAGTATTTT.

This clonotype has more than one count but fewer than ten. The genes are TRBV5-5 and TRBJ1-3; D gene uncertain. The CDR3 runs to 17 residues. Germline V gene data show CDR1 as SGHKS and CDR2 as YYEKEE (reference sequence). V was cut by 3 bases and J by 0 bases, with 16 bases left in between. Here the CDR3 reads CASSSVPGIPSGNTIYF. The CDR3 nucleotides are TGTGCCAGCAGCTCCGTCCCCGGGATCCCCTCTGGAAACACCATATATTTT.

This clonotype has just a few counts. The rearrangement uses TRBV13 and TRBJ2-3; D is unresolved. This CDR3 region has 17 residues. Between the trimmed V and J ends, which lost 1 base and 5 bases, there was a span of 19 bases. Germline CDR1 and CDR2: PRHDT and FYEKMQ (reference sequence). CDR3 bases: TGTGCCAGCAGCTTAGACCAGTTCCCCGGGCCCCAAGATACGCAGTATTTT. This gives the protein CASSLDQFPGPQDTQYF.

This clonotype has ten or more counts. This chain joins TRBV12-3 or TRBV12-4 and TRBJ2-7, with 9 bases fitting TRBD2. The CDR3 sequence is 16 residues long. V gave up 4 bases and J gave up 2 bases; unmatched junction bases: 9. The CDR3 nucleotides are TGTGCCAGCAGTTCCACATACAGGACTAGCGCCTACGAGCAGTACTTC. It is translated as CASSSTYRTSAYEQYF.

This clonotype occurred a few times. The chain uses TRBV10-3 and TRBJ2-5; D is ambiguous. This CDR3 comprises 12 residues. The germline gives CDR1 ENHRY, CDR2 SYGVKD. V shed 4 bases and J shed 4 bases, with 7 bases lying between them. DNA of the CDR3: TGTGCCATCAGTGTAAAGGGAGAGACCCAGTACTTC. It specifies CAISVKGETQYF.

This clonotype was counted between two and nine times. The chain couples TRBV28 to TRBJ2-4, with D possibly matching TRBD1 (5 bases). The CDR3 length is 19 residues. Germline loops: CDR1 MDHEN, CDR2 SYDVKM. Trimming cost V 6 bases and J 0 bases, with 24 bases left between them. CDR3 sequence: CASSPKGIVALPAKNIQYF. As DNA, the CDR3 is TGTGCCAGCAGCCCAAAGGGGATTGTGGCCCTCCCAGCCAAAAACATTCAGTACTTC.

In this sample, this clonotype turned up a few times. The gene calls are TRBV20-1 and TRBJ2-7, with TRBD2 matching over 8 bases. V shed 3 bases and J 6 bases; nucleotides not matched to a gene: 16. CDR1 DFQATT and CDR2 SNEGSKA come from the germline V gene (reference sequence). The CDR3 sequence is 16 residues long. CDR3 nucleotides: TGCAGTGCTAGCGGAGTAGCGGGATCTCTCTCGTTCGAGCAGTACTTC. Amino acids: CSASGVAGSLSFEQYF.

The chain is built from TRBV7-3 and TRBJ2-7; 13 bases are shared with TRBD2. V lost 6 bases to trimming and J lost 0 bases; unmatched junction nucleotides: 14. The CDR3 consists of 19 residues. From germline, CDR1 is SGHTA and CDR2 FQGTGA. The chain's CDR3 is CASSPIGLAGDFSSYEQYF. The CDR3, as DNA: TGTGCCAGCAGTCCAATCGGACTAGCGGGAGACTTTAGCTCCTACGAGCAGTACTTC.

This clonotype was picked up a small number of times. The rearrangement uses TRBV7-9 and TRBJ2-1; 7 nucleotides line up with TRBD2. The CDR3 covers 16 residues. V gave up 5 bases and J gave up 7 bases; unmatched junction bases: 14. Germline CDR1 and CDR2: SEHNR and FQNEAQ (reference sequence). The CDR3 DNA reads TGTGCCAGCAGCCTCCTGCCTGCGGGAGTTCGGAATGAGCAGTTCTTC. This codes for CASSLLPAGVRNEQFF.

This chain links TRBV4-2 with TRBJ1-1; 11 positions agree with TRBD1. The CDR3 consists of 17 residues. The junction had 7 bases not matched to a gene; V was cut back by 3 bases and J by 1 base. Germline V gives CDR1 LGHNA, CDR2 YNFKEQ. CDR3 region: CASSHRTGGVSNTEAFF. The CDR3 DNA is TGTGCCAGCAGCCATCGGACAGGGGGCGTCTCGAACACTGAAGCTTTCTTT.

V is TRBV11-2 and J is TRBJ2-1, with D tentatively TRBD1 (6 bases). The CDR3 covers 15 residues. The V gene's germline CDR1 is SGHAT and CDR2 FQNNGV. Trimming removed 7 bases from V and 5 bases from J, with 18 bases in between. CDR3 in amino acids: CASNSNRAQNNEQFF. In DNA form, the CDR3 reads TGTGCCAGCAACAGCAACAGGGCGCAGAACAATGAGCAGTTCTTC.